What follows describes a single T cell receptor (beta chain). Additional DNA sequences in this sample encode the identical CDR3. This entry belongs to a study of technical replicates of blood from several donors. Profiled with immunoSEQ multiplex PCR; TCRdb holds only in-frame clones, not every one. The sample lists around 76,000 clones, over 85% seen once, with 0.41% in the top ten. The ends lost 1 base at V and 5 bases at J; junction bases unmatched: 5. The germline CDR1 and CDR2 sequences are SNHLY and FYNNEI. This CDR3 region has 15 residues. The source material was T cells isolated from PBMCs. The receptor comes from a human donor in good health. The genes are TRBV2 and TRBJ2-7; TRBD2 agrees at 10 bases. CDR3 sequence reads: CASSEGLAGVHEQYF. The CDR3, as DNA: TGTGCCAGCAGTGAAGGGCTAGCGGGAGTACACGAGCAGTACTTC.